Listed here are 30 T cell receptor beta chains from one sample, sequenced in a study of blood T cell repertoires in COVID-19. Generated by immunoSEQ multiplex PCR, the TCRdb table keeps only in-frame clones and is missing some. Counted here are fewer than 300,000 clones, 75% to 95% occurring once; the ten biggest clones make up around 2.6%. The material sequenced was peripheral blood. The origin of the receptors is a person aged 18-35 years with COVID-19, enrolled during active disease.

The genes are TRBV28 and TRBJ2-1, with 10 bases aligning to TRBD2. J gave up 6 bases and V 6 bases, and 5 bases lay outside the gene matches. The CDR3 totals 14 residues. CDR1 and CDR2 (germline): MDHEN, SYDVKM. The CDR3 spells CASRIGTSVNEQFF. CDR3 bases: TGTGCCAGCAGAATCGGGACTAGCGTCAATGAGCAGTTCTTC. The full variable domain, in which reference TRBV28 and TRBJ2-1 provide the parts outside the CDR3, is DVKVTQSSRYLVKRTGEKVFLECVQDMDHENMFWYRQDPGLGLRLIYFSYDVKMKEKGDIPEGYSVSREKKERFSLILESASTNQTSMYLCASRIGTSVNEQFFGPGTRLTVL.

The V call is TRBV25-1, the J call TRBJ2-7; TRBD2 matches 10 bases. The CDR3 has 14 residues. From germline, CDR1 is MGHDK and CDR2 SYGVNS. V trimming: 1 base; J trimming: 6 bases; junction bases outside the gene matches: 3. This CDR3 is CASSESLAGVEQYF. CDR3 DNA sequence: TGTGCCAGCAGTGAATCCCTAGCGGGAGTCGAGCAGTACTTC.

The rearrangement uses TRBV27 and TRBJ2-7; D is ambiguous. V lost 6 bases and J lost 1, with 13 bases in between. Germline CDR1 and CDR2: MNHEY and SMNVEV (reference sequence). The CDR3 is 14 amino acids. The CDR3 spells CASSPYGGSYEQYF. CDR3 in DNA: TGTGCCAGCAGCCCCTATGGCGGTTCCTACGAGCAGTACTTC.

V usage is TRBV29-1 and J usage is TRBJ2-5; TRBD2 matches at 7 bases. From germline, CDR1 is SQVTM and CDR2 ANQGSEA. Germline trimming cut 8 bases from V and 5 bases from J; bases unmatched to any gene: 11. This CDR3 contains 13 residues. The CDR3 DNA reads as TGCAGCCTCTTTGAGGCGGGAGTGGAGACCCAGTACTTC. Protein product: CSLFEAGVETQYF.

The table lists this clone with a few counts. V and J are TRBV6-4 and TRBJ2-3; 11 bases are shared with TRBD2. The CDR3 has 15 amino acids. V dropped 3 bases and J dropped 4; count of bases not matched to a gene: 3. Germline CDR1 is MRHNA and CDR2 is SNTAGT. CDR3 DNA sequence: TGTGCCAGCAGTGAGGGGACTAGCGGAGCAGATACGCAGTATTTT. The encoded protein is CASSEGTSGADTQYF.

This chain links TRBV25-1 with TRBJ1-4; D is undetermined. The CDR3 runs to 15 residues. The V gene's germline CDR1 is MGHDK and CDR2 SYGVNS. Trimming removed 4 bases from V and 6 bases from J, with 15 bases in between. The CDR3 is CASSVHGKVHEKLFF. The CDR3, as DNA: TGTGCCAGCAGTGTGCACGGGAAAGTCCATGAAAAACTGTTTTTT.

The chain uses TRBV7-2 and TRBJ2-5; no clear D. The germline V gene encodes CDR1 SGHTA and CDR2 FQGNSA. The CDR3 extends over 14 amino acids. V was cut by 1 base and J by 5 bases, with 11 bases left in between. CDR3 bases: TGTGCCAGCAGCTTAGATCGGTTTACTGAGACCCAGTACTTC. Translated: CASSLDRFTETQYF.

The chain uses TRBV5-1 and TRBJ2-7; D may be TRBD2 (6 bases). Trimming took 4 bases from V and 3 from J, leaving 17 bases between them. This CDR3 is built from 15 residues. Per germline, CDR1 SGHRS and CDR2 YFSETQ. The CDR3 sequence is CASSPSGTHLYEQYF. The DNA of the CDR3 is TGCGCCAGCAGCCCGTCCGGGACTCACCTCTACGAGCAGTACTTC.

The chain joins TRBV25-1 to TRBJ2-3, with 7 bases lining up with TRBD2. Germline loops: CDR1 MGHDK, CDR2 SYGVNS. V shed 2 bases and J 0 bases; nucleotides not matched to a gene: 11. There are 18 residues in the CDR3. The CDR3 reads CASSEPGSGKLSTDTQYF. Here the CDR3 DNA reads TGTGCCAGCAGTGAACCAGGAAGCGGGAAGTTGAGCACAGATACGCAGTATTTT.

The rearrangement joins TRBV7-3 to TRBJ2-1; 8 bases line up with TRBD2. CDR3 size: 16 residues. Germline values: CDR1 SGHTA, CDR2 FQGTGA. J gave up 7 bases and V 4 bases, and 12 bases lay outside the gene matches. This chain's CDR3 is CASSSRGALAANEQFF. CDR3 DNA: TGTGCCAGCAGCTCCCGGGGGGCACTAGCGGCGAATGAGCAGTTCTTC.

This clone came up once. The V and J genes are TRBV2 and TRBJ2-5; D is possibly TRBD2 (6 bases). The germline V gene encodes CDR1 SNHLY and CDR2 FYNNEI. Trimming took 8 bases from V and 2 from J, leaving 18 bases between them. The CDR3 covers 15 residues. The CDR3 here is CASWGELVRQETQYF. For the CDR3, the DNA is TGTGCCAGCTGGGGGGAACTAGTTCGACAAGAGACCCAGTACTTC.

In regard to this clone: The sample has other DNA sequences that encode this CDR3 too. The chain recombines TRBV7-9 with TRBJ2-1, with TRBD2 identical over 7 bases. V trimming: 4 bases; J trimming: 7 bases; junction bases outside the gene matches: 7. Germline CDR1 and CDR2: SEHNR and FQNEAQ (reference sequence). The CDR3 runs 14 residues. The CDR3 DNA follows: TGTGCCAGCAGCTGGGGTGGGGGGGGGAATGAGCAGTTCTTC. Protein: CASSWGGGGNEQFF.

This clone was seen only once. The genes are TRBV9 and TRBJ2-7, with D possibly TRBD2 on 7 matching bases. V lost 4 bases, J lost 4 bases, and 18 bases lay in between. Germline values: CDR1 SGDLS, CDR2 YYNGEE. This CDR3 region has 15 residues. This chain's CDR3 is CASSPRGGANYEQYF. CDR3 in DNA: TGTGCCAGCAGCCCGCGAGGGGGGGCGAATTACGAGCAGTACTTC. The entire variable domain, with the rest obtained from reference TRBV9 and TRBJ2-7, is as follows: DSGVTQTPKHLITATGQRVTLRCSPRSGDLSVYWYQQSLDQGLQFLIQYYNGEERAKGNILERFSAQQFPDLHSELNLSSLELGDSALYFCASSPRGGANYEQYFGPGTRLTVT.

This clone has only one observation. This chain joins TRBV2 and TRBJ2-5; D not resolved. V dropped 1 base and J dropped 2 bases, with 5 bases sitting between them. CDR1 is SNHLY and CDR2 is FYNNEI in the germline V gene. The CDR3 length is 13 residues. In DNA, the CDR3 is TGTGCCAGCAGTGAAGGCAGACAAGAGACCCAGTACTTC. Encoded protein: CASSEGRQETQYF.

This clone occurred once. V is TRBV7-9 and J is TRBJ2-5, with D unclear. CDR1 is SEHNR and CDR2 is FQNEAQ in the germline V gene (reference sequence). CDR3 length: 15 residues. Trimming left V 1 base short and J 5 bases short, with 14 bases between. This CDR3 reads CASSLVILARETQYF. The DNA for the CDR3 is TGTGCCAGCAGCTTAGTGATACTCGCGAGGGAGACCCAGTACTTC.

This chain links TRBV5-1 with TRBJ1-2; D ambiguous. The CDR3 is 14 residues long. Germline V gene lookup returns CDR1 SGHRS and CDR2 YFSETQ. V was trimmed by 2 bases and J by 7 bases, leaving 15 bases between them. The CDR3 here is CASSFSSPESGYTF. CDR3 DNA: TGCGCCAGCAGCTTTAGTAGTCCCGAGAGTGGCTACACCTTC.

This chain connects TRBV9 to TRBJ1-1, with D tentatively TRBD1 (6 bases). Trimming shortened V by 4 bases and J by 4 bases, and 17 bases separated the two germline ends. This CDR3 comprises 15 residues. Looked up from germline, CDR1 is SGDLS and CDR2 is YYNGEE. The CDR3 protein is CASSTSWGHGTEAFF. The CDR3 DNA reads as TGTGCCAGCAGCACATCCTGGGGGCACGGCACTGAAGCTTTCTTT.

The chain recombines TRBV11-2 with TRBJ2-5; 9 nucleotides match TRBD2. Trimming took 5 bases from V and 5 from J; bases not matched to a gene: 9. CDR1 is SGHAT, CDR2 FQNNGV, per germline. This CDR3 region has 15 residues. The CDR3 DNA reads as TGTGCCAGCAGCACGTCAGCGGGAGGTCCGGAGACCCAGTACTTC. Its protein product is CASSTSAGGPETQYF.

V is TRBV19 and J is TRBJ1-5; TRBD1 might be the D (6 bases). Germline loops: CDR1 LNHDA, CDR2 SQIVND (reference sequence). V gave up 8 bases and J gave up 3 bases, with 20 bases separating them. This CDR3 has 16 residues. The CDR3 nucleotides are TGTGCCAGTCGTGGGACAAGATCGGTGGACAATCAGCCCCAGCATTTT. It encodes CASRGTRSVDNQPQHF.

The chain is built from TRBV24-1 and TRBJ1-3; TRBD1 is a possible D gene (5 bases). This CDR3 spans 14 amino acids. V lost 3 bases and J lost 3, with 8 bases in between. CDR1 is KGHDR, CDR2 SFDVKD, per germline. CDR3 sequence (DNA): TGTGCCACCAGTGATCCGCAGGGTGGAAACACCATATATTTT. Its translation is CATSDPQGGNTIYF.

The rearrangement uses TRBV5-4 and TRBJ2-6; 9 nucleotides align to TRBD1. The CDR3 spans 15 residues. Germline CDR1 SGHNT, CDR2 YYREEE (reference sequence). The V and J ends lost 4 bases and 4 bases, in that order; junction bases with no gene match: 3. CDR3 sequence: CASSIQGAGANVLTF. The CDR3 DNA follows: TGTGCCAGCAGCATACAGGGGGCCGGGGCCAACGTCCTGACTTTC.

Concerning this clone itself: One junction end does not reproduce the germline sequence, and a read error may be involved. The CDR3 coding sequence is TGTGCCAGCAGTTTCCAGGGTTGTGCCTTC. Translated: CASSFQGCAF. V is TRBV27 and J is TRBJ2-7; tentative D call: TRBD1 (5 bases). The CDR3 has 10 residues. Germline V CDR1 and CDR2: MNHEY, SMNVEV (reference sequence).

V is TRBV29-1 and J is TRBJ1-3; the match to TRBD1 covers 7 bases. There are 16 residues in the CDR3. Germline trimming cut 7 bases from V and 1 base from J; bases unmatched to any gene: 13. Germline V CDR1 and CDR2: SQVTM, ANQGSEA. CDR3 DNA: TGCAGCGGACTAACGATCGGGACAGCTTCTGGAAACACCATATATTTT. Translated, it gives CSGLTIGTASGNTIYF.

About this clone: One end of the junction varies from germline; a read error may be responsible. V gene TRBV7-7 combines with J gene TRBJ2-3; 7 nucleotides agree with TRBD1. Germline-derived CDR1 and CDR2 are SSHAT and FNYEAQ (reference sequence). This CDR3 spans 15 amino acids. CDR3 DNA: TGTGCTAGCAGCCACCGGGACAGCGCCACAGATACGCAGTATTTT. Amino acids: CASSHRDSATDTQYF.

The chain recombines TRBV10-3 with TRBJ2-7; 7 nucleotides match TRBD1. Germline CDR1 reads ENHRY; CDR2 reads SYGVKD. The CDR3 has 13 amino acids. V lost 7 bases and J lost 6; bases outside the gene matches: 9. The DNA of the CDR3 is TGTGCCATCACCCCCGGGACAGCATCCGAGCAGTACTTC. Protein: CAITPGTASEQYF.

This chain's CDR3 is CASSRTGFEQFF. CDR3 nucleotide sequence: TGTGCCAGCAGCCGCACAGGGTTCGAGCAGTTCTTC. The chain employs TRBV3-1 (or the pseudogene TRBV3-2) and TRBJ2-1; TRBD1 might be the D (6 bases). The V end lost 4 bases, the J end lost 10 bases, and 11 bases lay between the germline ends. Germline assignment: CDR1 LGHDT and CDR2 YNNKEL (reference sequence). The CDR3 consists of 12 residues.

This chain connects TRBV7-9 to TRBJ2-7; 11 bases align to TRBD2. V gave up 5 bases and J gave up 3 bases; unmatched junction bases: 3. This CDR3 spans 14 amino acids. Germline CDR1 is SEHNR and CDR2 is FQNEAQ (reference sequence). The DNA of the CDR3 is TGTGCCAGCAGCGACACTAGCGGGAGCTACGAGCAGTACTTC. It is translated as CASSDTSGSYEQYF.

CDR3 sequence (DNA): TGTGCCTGGAGTAAAGGGAGGGGGGCTATGCGGTTGGGCTATGGCTACACCTTC. As protein: CAWSKGRGAMRLGYGYTF. This chain connects TRBV30 to TRBJ1-2; D perhaps matches TRBD1 (6 bases). The CDR3 consists of 18 residues. Germline V CDR1 and CDR2: GTSNPN, SVGIG (reference sequence). V lost 2 bases and J lost 4, with 26 bases in between. Based on the CDR3 plus reference TRBV30 and TRBJ1-2, the full variable domain is SQTIHQWPATLVQPVGSPLSLECTVEGTSNPNLYWYRQAAGRGLQLLFYSVGIGQISSEVPQNLSASRPQDRQFILSSKKLLLSDSGFYLCAWSKGRGAMRLGYGYTFGSGTRLTVV.

V and J are TRBV27 and TRBJ2-7; D unclear. The germline V gene encodes CDR1 MNHEY and CDR2 SMNVEV (reference sequence). Trimming took 4 bases from V and 2 from J, leaving 9 bases between them. CDR3 size: 13 residues. The CDR3 DNA sequence: TGTGCCAGCAGTTCCAGTTTGCCCTACGAGCAGTACTTC. Encoded protein: CASSSSLPYEQYF.

V is TRBV24-1 and J is TRBJ2-1; 7 bases agree with TRBD2. Unmatched junction bases numbered 0, after V lost 7 bases and J lost 7 bases. Germline-derived CDR1 and CDR2 are KGHDR and SFDVKD. The CDR3 covers 11 residues. CDR3 DNA sequence: TGTGCCACCAGCGGGGGGAATGAGCAGTTCTTC. Amino acid sequence: CATSGGNEQFF.